The next 15 T cell receptor beta chains were all read from a single sample in a study of OX40 agonist ivuxolimab in advanced cancers. TCRdb keeps only in-frame clones here, not all; method: immunoSEQ multiplex PCR. The repertoire holds tens of thousands of clones, with 70% to 90% as singletons. The starting material was CD4+ or CD8+ T cells sorted from blood, obtained in a trial of the OX40 agonist ivuxolimab. Source of these receptors: an adult with an advanced solid tumor such as melanoma, head and neck, liver or kidney cancer.

The chain uses TRBV12-2 and TRBJ2-1. TRBV12-2 is tagged as a pseudogene. The CDR3 spans 13 residues. CDR3 sequence (DNA): TGTGCAAGTCGCTTAATACGGACCAATGAGCAGTTCTTC. Its translation is CASRLIRTNEQFF.

A note on this clone: Germline and junction disagree at one end, which may indicate a read error. The chain combines TRBV28 with TRBJ1-3, with TRBD1 matching 7 bases. The length of the CDR3 is 17 residues. The V gene's germline CDR1 is MDHEN and CDR2 SYDVKM. The CDR3 reads CANSLIGQVHSGNTIYF. Written as DNA, the CDR3 is TGTGCCAACAGTTTGATCGGACAGGTCCACTCTGGAAACACCATATATTTT. The variable domain in full, with the rest retrieved from reference TRBV28 and TRBJ1-3, is DVKVTQSSRYLVKRTGEKVFLECVQDMDHENMFWYRQDPGLGLRLIYFSYDVKMKEKGDIPEGYSVSREKKERFSLILESASTNQTSMYLCANSLIGQVHSGNTIYFGEGSWLTVV.

The chain combines TRBV30 with TRBJ2-7; D is ambiguous. Germline loops: CDR1 GTSNPN, CDR2 SVGIG (reference sequence). V lost 1 base and J lost 4, with 14 bases in between. The CDR3 sequence is 14 residues long. The CDR3 DNA reads as TGTGCCTGGAGTGACCTCCAGAATGAATACGAGCAGTACTTC. Translation: CAWSDLQNEYEQYF.

J is TRBJ1-5 and V is TRBV11-2; D might be TRBD1 (6 bases). The CDR3 is 15 residues long. Trimming removed 1 base from V and 5 bases from J, with 12 bases in between. Looked up from germline, CDR1 is SGHAT and CDR2 is FQNNGV. In DNA, the CDR3 is TGTGCCAGCAGCTTAGGTCTCGGGGGCGATCAGCCCCAGCATTTT. This codes for CASSLGLGGDQPQHF.

Only one count was recorded for this clone. The J gene is TRBJ2-2, the V gene TRBV16; D might be TRBD2 (5 bases). This CDR3 comprises 15 residues. V lost 4 bases and J 5 bases, leaving 14 bases between the germline ends. Per the germline V gene, CDR1 is KGHSY and CDR2 is FQNENV. CDR3 DNA sequence: TGTGCCAGCAGCCTAGACCCAACGGGGACCGGGGAGCTGTTTTTT. Its protein is CASSLDPTGTGELFF. The whole variable domain, remainder taken from reference TRBV16 and TRBJ2-2, is GEEVAQTPKHLVRGEGQKAKLYCAPIKGHSYVFWYQQVLKNEFKFLISFQNENVFDETGMPKERFSAKCLPNSPCSLEIQATKLEDSAVYFCASSLDPTGTGELFFGEGSRLTVL.

This chain links TRBV6-5 with TRBJ2-7; D remains ambiguous. V shed 0 bases and J shed 5 bases, with 17 bases lying between them. The CDR3 length is 16 residues. Germline V gene data show CDR1 as MNHEY and CDR2 as SVGAGI. The CDR3 coding sequence is TGTGCCAGCAGTTACTCCCAGGCAGCCTATAGGGACGAGCAGTACTTC. Protein sequence: CASSYSQAAYRDEQYF.

This chain's CDR3 is CASSQGLWGADTQYF. The CDR3 DNA follows: TGCGCCAGCAGCCAGGGACTGTGGGGGGCAGATACGCAGTATTTT. The V call is TRBV5-1, the J call TRBJ2-3; D possibly corresponds to TRBD2 (6 bases). V lost 4 bases and J lost 4, with 16 bases in between. In germline, CDR1 is SGHRS, CDR2 YFSETQ. The CDR3 spans 15 residues.

The chain carries TRBV6-6 and TRBJ1-1; 7 positions agree with TRBD1. The V gene's germline CDR1 is MNHNY and CDR2 SVGAGI (reference sequence). V was pared by 5 bases and J by 1 base, with 1 base of the junction left unmatched. The CDR3 loop spans 13 amino acids. The chain's CDR3 is CASSDRENTEAFF. DNA of the CDR3: TGTGCCAGCAGTGACAGGGAGAACACTGAAGCTTTCTTT.

This chain connects TRBV7-6 to TRBJ2-5; D not certain. CDR3 length: 13 residues. Trimming took 0 bases from V and 1 from J, leaving 3 bases between them. The germline gives CDR1 SGHVS, CDR2 FNYEAQ. The CDR3 sequence is CASSLATQETQYF. The DNA for the CDR3 is TGTGCCAGCAGCTTAGCTACCCAAGAGACCCAGTACTTC. The full variable domain, in which reference TRBV7-6 and TRBJ2-5 provide the parts outside the CDR3, is GAGVSQSPRYKVTKRGQDVALRCDPISGHVSLYWYRQALGQGPEFLTYFNYEAQQDKSGLPNDRFSAERPEGSISTLTIQRTEQRDSAMYRCASSLATQETQYFGPGTRLLVL.

The chain has TRBV4-1 and TRBJ1-1, with D unclear. CDR1 is MGHRA, CDR2 YSYEKL, per germline. This CDR3 spans 17 amino acids. V lost 0 bases to trimming and J lost 1 base, with 15 bases between them. DNA of the CDR3: TGCGCCAGCAGCCAAGATCTGGGAAGCGGTTCGAACACTGAAGCTTTCTTT. It codes for CASSQDLGSGSNTEAFF.

This chain uses TRBV28 with TRBJ2-3, with D possibly being TRBD2 (6 bases). The length of the CDR3 is 12 residues. V was cut by 6 bases and J by 11 bases, with 15 bases left in between. Germline V gene lookup returns CDR1 MDHEN and CDR2 SYDVKM. Written as DNA, the CDR3 is TGTGCCAGCAGGACCCCCGGGAGTGTGCAGTATTTT. It yields the protein CASRTPGSVQYF.

This rearrangement joins TRBV5-5 to TRBJ1-5; D might be TRBD1 (5 bases). V shed 0 bases and J shed 5 bases, with 9 bases lying between them. The CDR3 runs 14 residues. In germline, CDR1 is SGHKS, CDR2 YYEKEE (reference sequence). CDR3 coding DNA: TGTGCCAGCAGCTTGGAGCCAGGGCATCAGCCCCAGCATTTT. Protein: CASSLEPGHQPQHF.

The J gene is TRBJ2-7, the V gene TRBV28, with TRBD1 matching 11 bases. The J segment lost 6 bases and the V segment lost 5 bases, leaving 6 bases of the junction unmatched. Germline V lookup: CDR1 MDHEN, CDR2 SYDVKM. This CDR3 region has 14 residues. The CDR3 DNA reads as TGTGCCAGCAGTGTACGGGACAGGGGGACCGAGCAGTACTTC. Amino acid sequence: CASSVRDRGTEQYF.

The gene calls are TRBV30 and TRBJ1-6; tentative D call: TRBD1 (5 bases). The V and J ends lost 7 bases and 10 bases respectively, with 17 bases between them. This CDR3 spans 13 amino acids. Germline assignment: CDR1 GTSNPN and CDR2 SVGIG (reference sequence). This chain's CDR3 is CAFGGGAGSPLHF. In DNA, the CDR3 is TGTGCCTTCGGCGGGGGAGCCGGCTCACCCCTCCACTTT.

The chain uses TRBV4-2 and TRBJ1-1; D uncertain. Germline CDR1 and CDR2: LGHNA and YNFKEQ. CDR3 length equals 14 residues. Deletions cut 6 bases from V and 3 bases from J, with 14 bases between. The CDR3 protein is CASSQTRRDTEAFF. The CDR3 DNA follows: TGTGCCAGCAGTCAGACTCGGAGGGACACTGAAGCTTTCTTT.